These T cell receptor beta chains were read from a single sample in a study of monozygotic twins with inflammatory bowel disease. TCRdb reprocessed the 5' RACE reads and reports one entry per CDR3 protein, with no DNA. Its clone listing holds around 140,000 distinct CDR3 sequences. The sample consisted of blood. These receptors all come from a human donor with ulcerative colitis or Crohn's disease, or a healthy co-twin of an affected twin (not recorded which). Both conserved end residues are part of each CDR3.

cdr3_aa: CASSLEPWTGGSYNEQFF; cdr3_length: 18; j_call: TRBJ2-1; v_call: TRBV11-2
cdr3_aa: CASSFVTAPSGGERNPDTQYF; cdr3_length: 21; j_call: TRBJ2-3; v_call: TRBV12-3/TRBV12-4
cdr3_aa: CSARPSSGGRAETQYF; cdr3_length: 16; j_call: TRBJ2-5; v_call: TRBV20-1
cdr3_aa: CASSWDREVETQYF; cdr3_length: 14; j_call: TRBJ2-5; v_call: TRBV5-1
cdr3_aa: CASSLQRGDTGELFF; cdr3_length: 15; j_call: TRBJ2-2; v_call: TRBV5-4
cdr3_aa: CATRGQGKGQPQHF; cdr3_length: 14; j_call: TRBJ1-5; v_call: TRBV24-1
cdr3_aa: CASLNRGGNTEAFF; cdr3_length: 14; j_call: TRBJ1-1; v_call: TRBV28
cdr3_aa: CASSVSYEQFF; cdr3_length: 11; j_call: TRBJ2-1; v_call: TRBV5-1
cdr3_aa: CASSAGGAGYGYTF; cdr3_length: 14; j_call: TRBJ1-2; v_call: TRBV4-1
cdr3_aa: CASSPGLWGETQYF; cdr3_length: 14; j_call: TRBJ2-5; v_call: TRBV5-6
cdr3_aa: CASSPLSAGDGYF; cdr3_length: 13; j_call: TRBJ2-3; v_call: TRBV18
cdr3_aa: CATSRDTGGNEKLFF; cdr3_length: 15; j_call: TRBJ1-4; v_call: TRBV15
cdr3_aa: CSARAGTGRTQYF; cdr3_length: 13; j_call: TRBJ2-5; v_call: TRBV20-1
cdr3_aa: CASSLYKISNQPQHF; cdr3_length: 15; j_call: TRBJ1-5; v_call: TRBV7-8
cdr3_aa: CASSYLGGSNTGELFF; cdr3_length: 16; j_call: TRBJ2-2; v_call: TRBV6-5
cdr3_aa: CASIGSAGGLSEQYF; cdr3_length: 15; j_call: TRBJ2-7; v_call: TRBV27
cdr3_aa: CASSAEGAPNGYTF; cdr3_length: 14; j_call: TRBJ1-2; v_call: TRBV5-1
cdr3_aa: CATRLNGQANNSPLHF; cdr3_length: 16; j_call: TRBJ1-6; v_call: TRBV15
cdr3_aa: CASSLPNTFREDTEAFF; cdr3_length: 17; j_call: TRBJ1-1; v_call: TRBV5-1
cdr3_aa: CASSFRLAGGPAYEQYF; cdr3_length: 17; j_call: TRBJ2-7; v_call: TRBV11-2
cdr3_aa: CASSDPGGGQETQYF; cdr3_length: 15; j_call: TRBJ2-5; v_call: TRBV5-1
cdr3_aa: CASGPSGDYEQYF; cdr3_length: 13; j_call: TRBJ2-7; v_call: TRBV5-1
cdr3_aa: CASSEKTGLGYNEQFF; cdr3_length: 16; j_call: TRBJ2-1; v_call: TRBV6-4
cdr3_aa: CASSGQGLMNTEAFF; cdr3_length: 15; j_call: TRBJ1-1; v_call: TRBV28
cdr3_aa: CASRFRGVNTEAFF; cdr3_length: 14; j_call: TRBJ1-1; v_call: TRBV7-2
cdr3_aa: CASSYTGGISYEQYF; cdr3_length: 15; j_call: TRBJ2-7; v_call: TRBV6-2/TRBV6-3
cdr3_aa: CASSWDRRRTGELFF; cdr3_length: 15; j_call: TRBJ2-2; v_call: TRBV5-6
cdr3_aa: CASTFQGGINTGELFF; cdr3_length: 16; j_call: TRBJ2-2; v_call: TRBV12-3/TRBV12-4
cdr3_aa: CASAYLGQGYEQYF; cdr3_length: 14; j_call: TRBJ2-7; v_call: TRBV18
cdr3_aa: CASSSFERSYEQYF; cdr3_length: 14; j_call: TRBJ2-7; v_call: TRBV28
cdr3_aa: CSATAGLETQYF; cdr3_length: 12; j_call: TRBJ2-5; v_call: TRBV20-1